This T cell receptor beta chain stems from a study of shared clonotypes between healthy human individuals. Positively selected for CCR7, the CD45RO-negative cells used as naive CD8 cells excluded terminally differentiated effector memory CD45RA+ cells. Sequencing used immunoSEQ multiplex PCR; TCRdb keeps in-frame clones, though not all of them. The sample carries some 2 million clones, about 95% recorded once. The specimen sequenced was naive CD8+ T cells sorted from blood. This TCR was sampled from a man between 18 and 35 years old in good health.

The CDR3 sequence: CAWSPGTGEQPQHF. DNA for the CDR3: TGTGCCTGGAGTCCAGGGACAGGGGAACAGCCCCAGCATTTT. The rearrangement links TRBV30 to TRBJ1-5; 10 nucleotides align to TRBD1. The CDR3 is made up of 14 amino acids. The V gene end was trimmed by 2 bases and the J gene end by 7 bases; junction bases not matched to a gene: 5. CDR1 and CDR2 from the germline V gene are GTSNPN and SVGIG (reference sequence).